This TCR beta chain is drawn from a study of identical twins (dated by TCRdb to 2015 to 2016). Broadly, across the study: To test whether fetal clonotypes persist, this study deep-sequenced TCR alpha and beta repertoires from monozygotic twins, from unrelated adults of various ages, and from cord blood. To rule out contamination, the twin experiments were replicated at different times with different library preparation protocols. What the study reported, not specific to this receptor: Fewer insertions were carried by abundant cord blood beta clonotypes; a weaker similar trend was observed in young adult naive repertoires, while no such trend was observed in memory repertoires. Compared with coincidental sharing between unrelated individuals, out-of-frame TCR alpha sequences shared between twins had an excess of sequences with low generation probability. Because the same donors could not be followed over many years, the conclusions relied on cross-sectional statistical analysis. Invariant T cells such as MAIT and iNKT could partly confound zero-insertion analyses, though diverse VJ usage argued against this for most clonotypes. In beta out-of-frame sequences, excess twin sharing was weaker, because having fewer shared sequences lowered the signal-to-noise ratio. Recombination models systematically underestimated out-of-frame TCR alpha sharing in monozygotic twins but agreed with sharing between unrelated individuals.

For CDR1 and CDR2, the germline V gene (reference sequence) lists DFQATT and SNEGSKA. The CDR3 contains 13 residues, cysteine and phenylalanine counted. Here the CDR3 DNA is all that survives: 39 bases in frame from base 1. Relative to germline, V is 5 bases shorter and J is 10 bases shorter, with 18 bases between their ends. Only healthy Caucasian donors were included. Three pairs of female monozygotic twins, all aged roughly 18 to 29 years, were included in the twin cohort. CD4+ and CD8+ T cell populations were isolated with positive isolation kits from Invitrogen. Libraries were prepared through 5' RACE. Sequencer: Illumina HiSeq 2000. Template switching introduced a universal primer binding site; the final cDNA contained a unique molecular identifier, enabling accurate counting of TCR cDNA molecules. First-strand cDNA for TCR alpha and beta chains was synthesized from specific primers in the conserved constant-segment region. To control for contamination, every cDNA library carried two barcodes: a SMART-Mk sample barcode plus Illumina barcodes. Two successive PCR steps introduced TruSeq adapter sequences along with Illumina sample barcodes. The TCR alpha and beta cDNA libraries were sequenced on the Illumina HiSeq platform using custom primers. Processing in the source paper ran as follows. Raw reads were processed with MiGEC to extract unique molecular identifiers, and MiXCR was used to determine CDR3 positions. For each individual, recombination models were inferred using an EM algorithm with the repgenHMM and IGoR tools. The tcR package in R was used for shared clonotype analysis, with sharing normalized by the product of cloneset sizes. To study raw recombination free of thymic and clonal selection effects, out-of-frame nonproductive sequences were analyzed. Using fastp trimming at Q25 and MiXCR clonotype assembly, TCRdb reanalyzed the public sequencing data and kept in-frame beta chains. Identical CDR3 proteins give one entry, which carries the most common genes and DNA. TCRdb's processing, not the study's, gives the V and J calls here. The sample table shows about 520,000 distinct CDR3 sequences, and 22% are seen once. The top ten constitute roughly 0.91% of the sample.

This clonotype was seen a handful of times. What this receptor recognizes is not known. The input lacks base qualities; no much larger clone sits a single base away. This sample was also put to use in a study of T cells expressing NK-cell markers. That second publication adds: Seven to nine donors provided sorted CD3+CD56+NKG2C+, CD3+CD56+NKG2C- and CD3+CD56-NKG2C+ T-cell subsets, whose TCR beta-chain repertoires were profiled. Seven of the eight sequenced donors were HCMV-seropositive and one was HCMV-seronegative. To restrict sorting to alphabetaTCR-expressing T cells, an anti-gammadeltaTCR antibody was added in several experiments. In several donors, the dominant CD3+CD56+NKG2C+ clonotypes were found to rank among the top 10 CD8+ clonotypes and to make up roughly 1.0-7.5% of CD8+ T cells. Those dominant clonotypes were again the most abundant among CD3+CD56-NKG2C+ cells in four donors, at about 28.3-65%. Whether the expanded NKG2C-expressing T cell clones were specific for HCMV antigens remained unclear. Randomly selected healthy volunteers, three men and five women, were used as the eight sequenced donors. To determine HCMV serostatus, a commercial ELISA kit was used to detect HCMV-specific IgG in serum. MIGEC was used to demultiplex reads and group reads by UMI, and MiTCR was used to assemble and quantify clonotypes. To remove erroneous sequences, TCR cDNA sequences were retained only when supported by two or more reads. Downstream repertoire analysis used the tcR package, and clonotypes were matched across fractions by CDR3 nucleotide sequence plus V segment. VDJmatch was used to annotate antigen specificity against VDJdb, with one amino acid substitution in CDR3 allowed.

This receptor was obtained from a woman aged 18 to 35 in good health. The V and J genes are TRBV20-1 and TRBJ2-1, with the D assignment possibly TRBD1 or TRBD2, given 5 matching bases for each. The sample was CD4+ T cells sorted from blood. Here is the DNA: TGCAGTGCTCCCGGGACCACAGAGGTGGAGCAGTTCTTC. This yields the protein CSAPGTTEVEQFF.